Listed below are T cell receptor beta chains from one sample, sequenced in a study of shared clonotypes between healthy human individuals. Assay: immunoSEQ multiplex PCR; the TCRdb copy retains only in-frame clones and omits some. The data contain about 1.1 million clones, around 78% of them singletons. The sequenced sample consisted of memory CD4+ T cells from PBMCs. These receptors were obtained from a man aged 18 to 29 in good health. Some clones in this sample may be carry-over from other donors' samples. Both conserved end residues are part of each CDR3. Fields, in order: V gene, J gene, D gene, clone size, CDR3 protein, CDR3 DNA. A D gene is named only where the DNA matches it firmly. Size is omitted from some rows. Given values are once, few, many or a class for expanded clones.

v_call: TRBV25-1; j_call: TRBJ1-1; d_call: TRBD1; clone_size: .; cdr3_aa: CASTLTGVRTEAFF; cdr3_nt: TGTGCCAGCACTCTGACAGGGGTTAGGACTGAAGCTTTCTTT
v_call: TRBV30; j_call: TRBJ2-2; d_call: .; clone_size: .; cdr3_aa: CAWRGVAGWAGELFF; cdr3_nt: TGTGCCTGGAGAGGGGTGGCAGGGTGGGCCGGGGAGCTGTTTTTT
v_call: TRBV28; j_call: TRBJ1-5; d_call: .; clone_size: .; cdr3_aa: CASSFVQGGNQPQHF; cdr3_nt: TGTGCCAGCAGTTTTGTCCAGGGAGGCAATCAGCCCCAGCATTTT
v_call: TRBV29-1; j_call: TRBJ2-7; d_call: TRBD1; clone_size: .; cdr3_aa: CSVTGASYEQYF; cdr3_nt: TGCAGCGTGACAGGGGCGAGTTACGAGCAGTACTTC
v_call: TRBV5-1; j_call: TRBJ1-2; d_call: .; clone_size: .; cdr3_aa: CASSFEGGPYGYTF; cdr3_nt: TGCGCCAGCAGCTTCGAGGGGGGGCCTTATGGCTACACCTTC
v_call: TRBV6-6; j_call: TRBJ1-4; d_call: .; clone_size: .; cdr3_aa: CASSRQGAEKLFF; cdr3_nt: TGTGCCAGCAGCCGGCAGGGAGCCGAAAAACTGTTTTTT
v_call: TRBV7-3; j_call: TRBJ2-1; d_call: .; clone_size: .; cdr3_aa: CASSLTRGSRGEQFF; cdr3_nt: TGTGCCAGCAGCTTAACTCGCGGTAGTCGGGGTGAGCAGTTCTTC
v_call: TRBV5-1; j_call: TRBJ1-1; d_call: .; clone_size: once; cdr3_aa: CASSLRGVTEAFF; cdr3_nt: TGCGCCAGCAGCTTGAGAGGGGTTACTGAAGCTTTCTTT
v_call: TRBV20-1; j_call: TRBJ2-1; d_call: TRBD1; clone_size: .; cdr3_aa: CSASTGDEQFF; cdr3_nt: TGCAGTGCTTCAACAGGGGATGAGCAGTTCTTC
v_call: TRBV10-2; j_call: TRBJ2-3; d_call: .; clone_size: few; cdr3_aa: CASSPSGGGGWGPDTQYF; cdr3_nt: TGCGCCAGCAGTCCGTCAGGTGGAGGGGGCTGGGGACCAGATACGCAGTATTTT
v_call: TRBV30; j_call: TRBJ1-4; d_call: .; clone_size: .; cdr3_aa: CAWSVRSWNEKLFF; cdr3_nt: TGTGCCTGGAGTGTACGGTCCTGGAATGAAAAACTGTTTTTT
v_call: TRBV5-1; j_call: TRBJ2-7; d_call: .; clone_size: .; cdr3_aa: CASSPGSKTTYEQYF; cdr3_nt: TGCGCCAGCAGCCCCGGGTCGAAAACAACCTACGAGCAGTACTTC
v_call: TRBV2; j_call: TRBJ2-5; d_call: .; clone_size: once; cdr3_aa: CAGAVEGTQYF; cdr3_nt: TGTGCGGGTGCTGTCGAGGGGACCCAGTACTTC
v_call: TRBV7-2; j_call: TRBJ1-5; d_call: .; clone_size: .; cdr3_aa: CASSSDLIQPQHF; cdr3_nt: TGTGCCAGCAGCTCGGACCTAATTCAGCCCCAGCATTTT
v_call: TRBV9; j_call: TRBJ2-1; d_call: .; clone_size: .; cdr3_aa: CASSVGISYNEQFF; cdr3_nt: TGTGCCAGCAGCGTAGGGATATCCTACAATGAGCAGTTCTTC
v_call: TRBV5-4; j_call: TRBJ2-3; d_call: .; clone_size: .; cdr3_aa: CASSLGAGGADTQYF; cdr3_nt: TGTGCCAGCAGCCTGGGGGCCGGTGGAGCGGATACGCAGTATTTT
v_call: TRBV7-2; j_call: TRBJ2-5; d_call: TRBD1; clone_size: .; cdr3_aa: CASSLAGGSGETQYF; cdr3_nt: TGTGCCAGCAGCCTGGCAGGGGGTTCGGGGGAGACCCAGTACTTC
v_call: TRBV28; j_call: TRBJ2-7; d_call: TRBD2; clone_size: .; cdr3_aa: CASSPTSGGLSYEQYF; cdr3_nt: TGTGCCAGCAGTCCCACTAGCGGGGGTCTGTCCTACGAGCAGTACTTC
v_call: TRBV5-1; j_call: TRBJ2-7; d_call: TRBD2; clone_size: .; cdr3_aa: CASSPGTSGYSYEQYF; cdr3_nt: TGCGCCAGCAGCCCCGGGACTAGCGGGTATTCCTACGAGCAGTACTTC
v_call: TRBV5-4; j_call: TRBJ2-5; d_call: .; clone_size: .; cdr3_aa: CASSRGGGPYQETQYF; cdr3_nt: TGTGCCAGCAGCCGTGGTGGGGGACCCTACCAAGAGACCCAGTACTTC
v_call: TRBV7-9; j_call: TRBJ1-2; d_call: .; clone_size: .; cdr3_aa: CASTLGFGPLEGYTF; cdr3_nt: TGTGCCAGCACCCTCGGCTTTGGCCCCTTAGAGGGCTACACCTTC
v_call: TRBV11-2; j_call: TRBJ2-5; d_call: .; clone_size: .; cdr3_aa: CASSQIDRQETQYF; cdr3_nt: TGTGCCAGCAGCCAAATAGACAGACAAGAGACCCAGTACTTC
v_call: TRBV2; j_call: TRBJ1-2; d_call: .; clone_size: .; cdr3_aa: CASSVGVGYTF; cdr3_nt: TGTGCCAGCAGTGTAGGGGTCGGCTACACCTTC
v_call: TRBV2; j_call: TRBJ1-5; d_call: .; clone_size: few; cdr3_aa: CASREDRDQPQHF; cdr3_nt: TGTGCCAGCAGAGAGGACAGAGATCAGCCCCAGCATTTT
v_call: TRBV6-5; j_call: TRBJ1-2; d_call: .; clone_size: .; cdr3_aa: CASSPTVTQAGGYTF; cdr3_nt: TGTGCCAGCAGTCCGACAGTGACTCAAGCCGGTGGCTACACCTTC
v_call: TRBV5-1; j_call: TRBJ1-4; d_call: TRBD1; clone_size: .; cdr3_aa: CASSLARQGIGTNEKLFF; cdr3_nt: TGCGCCAGCAGCTTGGCCCGACAGGGCATTGGGACTAATGAAAAACTGTTTTTT
v_call: TRBV28; j_call: TRBJ2-3; d_call: .; clone_size: .; cdr3_aa: CASSLWTDTQYF; cdr3_nt: TGTGCCAGCAGTTTATGGACAGATACGCAGTATTTT
v_call: TRBV28; j_call: TRBJ1-5; d_call: TRBD1; clone_size: once; cdr3_aa: CASSLGQGRQPQHF; cdr3_nt: TGTGCCAGCAGTTTAGGACAGGGACGTCAGCCCCAGCATTTT
v_call: TRBV7-2; j_call: TRBJ2-2; d_call: TRBD2; clone_size: .; cdr3_aa: CASSPAGILAGYTGELFF; cdr3_nt: TGTGCCAGCAGCCCCGCGGGGATCCTAGCGGGGTACACCGGGGAGCTGTTTTTT
v_call: TRBV28; j_call: TRBJ2-4; d_call: .; clone_size: once; cdr3_aa: CASSWGQNIQYF; cdr3_nt: TGTGCCAGCAGTTGGGGACAAAACATTCAGTACTTC
v_call: TRBV9; j_call: TRBJ1-1; d_call: .; clone_size: .; cdr3_aa: CASSVDVGGPEAFF; cdr3_nt: TGTGCCAGCAGCGTAGATGTCGGAGGCCCTGAAGCTTTCTTT
v_call: TRBV19; j_call: TRBJ2-5; d_call: TRBD2; clone_size: few; cdr3_aa: CASSGSTSGSGETQYF; cdr3_nt: TGTGCCAGTAGTGGATCGACTAGCGGGAGTGGAGAGACCCAGTACTTC
v_call: TRBV5-1; j_call: TRBJ1-6; d_call: .; clone_size: .; cdr3_aa: CASSLRRGSPLHF; cdr3_nt: TGCGCCAGCAGCTTAAGGAGGGGGTCACCCCTCCACTTT